The present T cell receptor (beta chain) was sequenced within a study of cytomegalovirus exposure and HLA in healthy donors. Study summary: Of 350 to 400 genotyped donors, 81% grouped in the Caucasian-associated ancestry cluster.

Points on this clone: Its antigen is undetermined.

Findings of the study overall: Sequencing likely generated an artifact that appeared as a cluster of highly shared sequence variants.

The study ran its PCR with 60 Vbeta and 13 Jbeta primers. The table came from immunoSEQ multiplex PCR; TCRdb's copy has only in-frame clones and leaves some out. Here the sample spans 200,000 or so clones, about 83% being singletons. The sample consisted of PBMCs. This receptor was identified in a girl aged 10 to 17 in good health and CMV-seronegative.

For the CDR3, the DNA is TGTGCCAGCAGCTTAGGGGACAGGGACAATCAGCCCCAGCATTTT. It codes for CASSLGDRDNQPQHF. The gene calls are TRBV7-2 and TRBJ1-5, with 9 bases that match TRBD1. Germline V gene data show CDR1 as SGHTA and CDR2 as FQGNSA. The CDR3 spans 15 residues. After removal of 1 base from V and 3 bases from J, the junction contained 1 base not matched to a gene.